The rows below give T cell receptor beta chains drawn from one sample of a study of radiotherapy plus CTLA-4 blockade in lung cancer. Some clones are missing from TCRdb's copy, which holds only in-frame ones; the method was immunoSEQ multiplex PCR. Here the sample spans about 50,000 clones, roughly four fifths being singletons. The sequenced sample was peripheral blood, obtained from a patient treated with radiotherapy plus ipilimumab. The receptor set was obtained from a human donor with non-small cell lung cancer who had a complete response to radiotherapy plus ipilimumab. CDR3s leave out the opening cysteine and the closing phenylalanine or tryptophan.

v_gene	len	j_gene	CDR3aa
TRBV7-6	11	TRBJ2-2	ASHSGGAGELF
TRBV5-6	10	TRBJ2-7	ASSFYAYEQY
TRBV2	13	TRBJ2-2	ASRQGSSNTGELF
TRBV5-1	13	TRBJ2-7	ASSSLGQGAYEQY
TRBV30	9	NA	AWSIAYEQY
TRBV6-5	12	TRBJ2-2	ASRGGQNTGELF
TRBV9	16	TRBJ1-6	ASSVKAAESSYNSPLH
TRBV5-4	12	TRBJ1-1	ASSLGQGKSEAF
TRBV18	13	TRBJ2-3	ASSLASGNTDTQY
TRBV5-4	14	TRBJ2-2	ASASGRASNTGELF
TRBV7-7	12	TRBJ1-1	ASSGGGVNTEAF
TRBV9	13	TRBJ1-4	ASSVFGAGGEKLF
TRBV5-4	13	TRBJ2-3	ASSSGIAGGLTTP
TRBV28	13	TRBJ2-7	ASSPWDRGNYEQY
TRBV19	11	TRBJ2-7	ASSPPDRVEQY
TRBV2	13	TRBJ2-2	ASSEGQAVLGELF
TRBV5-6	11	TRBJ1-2	ASSLGGLRGYT
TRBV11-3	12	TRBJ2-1	ASSLDLTSNEQF
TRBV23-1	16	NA	ASQTGLAGNPFSYEQY
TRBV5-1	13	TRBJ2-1	ASSLESPPYNEQF
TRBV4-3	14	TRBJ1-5	ASSQDWGYSNQPQH
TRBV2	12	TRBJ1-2	ASSDMGTGSGYT
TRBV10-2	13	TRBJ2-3	ASRAGKLGADTQY
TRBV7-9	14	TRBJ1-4	ASSSPIRQPNEKLF
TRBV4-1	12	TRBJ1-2	ASSQVYRDYGYT
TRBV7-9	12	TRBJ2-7	ASSFGTSVDEQY
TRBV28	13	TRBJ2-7	ASSSTGTGGYEQY
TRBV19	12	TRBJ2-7	ASTPGGQFYEQY
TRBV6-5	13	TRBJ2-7	ASSYSGDRVHEQY
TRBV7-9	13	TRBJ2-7	ASSSPGQGLYEQY
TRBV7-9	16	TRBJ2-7	ASSFRGAAHVASYEQY
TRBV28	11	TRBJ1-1	ASSPIENTEAF
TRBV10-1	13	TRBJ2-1	ASSEPSGGPNEQF
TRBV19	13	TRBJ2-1	ASSIGLAGGNEQF
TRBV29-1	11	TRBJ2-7	SAGASGTYEQY
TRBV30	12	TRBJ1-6	AWSRTGANSPLH
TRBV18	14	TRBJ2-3	ASSPRLAGVGDTQY
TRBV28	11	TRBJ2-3	ASSIRPTDTQY
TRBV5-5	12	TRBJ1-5	ASSGMRENQPQH
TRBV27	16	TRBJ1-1	ASSSRRWGRRGNTEAF
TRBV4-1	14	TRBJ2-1	ASSQDSGSSYNEQF
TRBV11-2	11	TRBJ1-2	ASSSDRGGGYT
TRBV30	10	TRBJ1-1	AWRTQGIRAF
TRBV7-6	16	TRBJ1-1	ASSLVRRGPNLNTEAF
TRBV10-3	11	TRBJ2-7	ATGQDRAYEQY